The clone carrying this T cell receptor (beta chain) appeared a few times. Its antigen is currently unknown. These data come from a study of long-term antiretroviral therapy in people with HIV. Sequencing relied on immunoSEQ assay v3.0, run at survey level. Assay used: immunoSEQ multiplex PCR; TCRdb lists only in-frame clones, some missing. The table records roughly 15,000 clones, 81% of them present only once. From germline, CDR1 is LNHDA and CDR2 SQIVND (reference sequence). The CDR3 contains 16 residues. V lost 5 bases, J lost 6 bases, and 23 bases lay in between. Study observations and caveats: Every time point showed a repertoire led by clones expanded before ART.

The chain is built from TRBV19 and TRBJ2-7; D possibly corresponds to TRBD2 (6 bases). The sequence derives from a man younger than 45 with HIV. Sequencing was performed on unsorted PBMCs, taken about 1.2 years before starting antiretroviral therapy. CDR3 DNA: TGTGCCAGTAGTCCGCGGGACGGGCGACAAACATTCGAGCAGTACTTC. Encoded protein: CASSPRDGRQTFEQYF.